A single sample is the source of the 30 T cell receptor beta chains below, sequenced in a study of OX40 agonist ivuxolimab in advanced cancers. Clones were sequenced by immunoSEQ multiplex PCR, and TCRdb holds only the in-frame ones, with some missing. The data show some 83,000 clones, with 93% seen just once and 5.5% to 7% held by the top ten. The sequencing used CD4+ or CD8+ T cells sorted from blood, collected in a trial of the OX40 agonist ivuxolimab. These receptors were taken from an adult with an advanced solid tumor such as melanoma, head and neck, liver or kidney cancer.

In DNA, the CDR3 is TGTGCCAGCAGCTGGGACAGGACCTACGAGCAGTACTTC. Translation gives CASSWDRTYEQYF. The V and J genes are TRBV11-2 and TRBJ2-7; 8 nucleotides agree with TRBD1. Looked up from germline, CDR1 is SGHAT and CDR2 is FQNNGV. The CDR3 has 13 residues. V shed 4 bases, J shed 2 bases, and the junction held 1 base outside the gene matches.

The chain joins TRBV7-9 to TRBJ2-1; 7 positions match TRBD1. The CDR3 spans 12 residues. The germline CDR1 and CDR2 sequences are SEHNR and FQNEAQ (reference sequence). V trimming: 5 bases; J trimming: 8 bases; junction bases outside the gene matches: 3. The CDR3 loop reads CASSVDRDEQFF. Here the CDR3 DNA reads TGTGCCAGCAGCGTAGACAGGGATGAGCAGTTCTTC.

J is TRBJ2-2 and V is TRBV6-1; D is tentatively TRBD1 or TRBD2 (5 bases each). There are 16 residues in the CDR3. CDR1 and CDR2 (germline): MNHNS, SASEGT. The ends were cut back, 2 bases at V and 8 bases at J, with 18 bases in the middle. The CDR3 here is CASSETLGVDAGELFF. In DNA, the CDR3 is TGTGCCAGCAGTGAAACCCTGGGGGTCGACGCGGGGGAGCTGTTTTTT.

V gene TRBV2 combines with J gene TRBJ2-7, with 10 positions matching TRBD2. The CDR3 length is 17 residues. V gave up 6 bases and J gave up 0 bases; unmatched junction bases: 11. Germline V gene lookup returns CDR1 SNHLY and CDR2 FYNNEI. DNA for the CDR3: TGTGCCAGCAGACGGACTAGCGGAACAAGCCCCTCCTACGAGCAGTACTTC. Translation gives CASRRTSGTSPSYEQYF. Full variable domain (remainder filled in from reference TRBV2 and TRBJ2-7): EPEVTQTPSHQVTQMGQEVILRCVPISNHLYFYWYRQILGQKVEFLVSFYNNEISEKSEIFDDQFSVERPDGSNFTLKIRSTKLEDSAMYFCASRRTSGTSPSYEQYFGPGTRLTVT.

On this clone: This sample includes further DNA sequences coding for the same CDR3. The gene calls are TRBV5-1 and TRBJ1-1; TRBD1 matches 9 bases. CDR1 and CDR2 from the germline V gene are SGHRS and YFSETQ. The V gene end was trimmed by 2 bases and the J gene end by 3 bases; junction bases not matched to a gene: 2. This CDR3 is 14 amino acids long. CDR3 sequence reads: CASSLRQGDTEAFF. The DNA of the CDR3 is TGCGCCAGCAGCTTAAGACAGGGGGACACTGAAGCTTTCTTT.

The chain combines TRBV27 with TRBJ1-4; no clear D. The ends were cut back, 0 bases at V and 3 bases at J, with 8 bases in the middle. The CDR3 loop spans 15 amino acids. Germline-derived CDR1 and CDR2 are MNHEY and SMNVEV (reference sequence). CDR3 sequence (DNA): TGTGCCAGCAGTTTATCCAGTCAGGCTAATGAAAAACTGTTTTTT. Its protein product is CASSLSSQANEKLFF.

The V gene is TRBV18, the J gene TRBJ1-4; the D is unclear. CDR1 KGHSH and CDR2 LQKENI come from the germline V gene. Deletions cut 2 bases from V and 6 bases from J, with 10 bases between. The CDR3 is 14 residues long. CDR3 sequence reads: CASSPAGIDEKLFF. The CDR3 DNA sequence: TGTGCCAGCTCACCAGCCGGGATAGATGAAAAACTGTTTTTT.

The chain joins TRBV27 to TRBJ2-5; D might be TRBD2 (5 bases). Germline V gene lookup returns CDR1 MNHEY and CDR2 SMNVEV (reference sequence). The ends were cut back, 5 bases at V and 4 bases at J, with 20 bases in the middle. CDR3 length equals 16 residues. The DNA of the CDR3 is TGTGCCAGCAGTACCGAATTAGGGCGGGCGGGAGAGACCCAGTACTTC. Translated: CASSTELGRAGETQYF.

V usage is TRBV6-1 and J usage is TRBJ2-7; 7 nucleotides agree with TRBD2. Germline trimming cut 8 bases from V and 0 bases from J; bases unmatched to any gene: 10. The CDR3 extends over 15 amino acids. CDR1 and CDR2 from the germline V gene are MNHNS and SASEGT. The CDR3 loop is CASRTRTQSSYEQYF. For the CDR3, the DNA is TGTGCCAGCCGGACTAGGACGCAAAGCTCCTACGAGCAGTACTTC.

The V call is TRBV10-3, the J call TRBJ2-7; TRBD1 matches at 10 bases. Per germline, CDR1 ENHRY and CDR2 SYGVKD. V shed 3 bases, J shed 4 bases, and the junction held 9 bases outside the gene matches. CDR3 size: 16 residues. CDR3 amino acids: CAISDPGQGLGYEQYF. CDR3 nucleotide sequence: TGTGCCATCAGTGACCCGGGACAGGGGCTCGGGTACGAGCAGTACTTC.

This chain's CDR3 is CASSDRTQETQYF. The DNA of the CDR3 is TGTGCCAGCAGCGACCGGACCCAAGAGACCCAGTACTTC. The J gene is TRBJ2-5, the V gene TRBV5-4; the D is unclear. Trimming shortened V by 4 bases and J by 1 base, and 8 bases separated the two germline ends. Germline lookup yields CDR1 SGHNT and CDR2 YYREEE (reference sequence). This CDR3 has 13 amino acids.

The chain's CDR3 is CASSESGGRTEAFF. Here the CDR3 DNA reads TGTGCCAGCAGCGAGTCAGGGGGGAGAACTGAAGCTTTCTTT. The rearrangement links TRBV2 to TRBJ1-1, with 7 bases that match TRBD1. V shed 6 bases, J shed 5 bases, and the junction held 9 bases outside the gene matches. The CDR3 covers 14 residues. The germline V gene encodes CDR1 SNHLY and CDR2 FYNNEI. Drawing the rest from reference TRBV2 and TRBJ1-1, the complete variable domain is EPEVTQTPSHQVTQMGQEVILRCVPISNHLYFYWYRQILGQKVEFLVSFYNNEISEKSEIFDDQFSVERPDGSNFTLKIRSTKLEDSAMYFCASSESGGRTEAFFGQGTRLTVV.

V gene TRBV29-1 combines with J gene TRBJ1-1; D ambiguous. Germline-derived CDR1 and CDR2 are SQVTM and ANQGSEA. V gave up 3 bases and J gave up 1 base, with 6 bases separating them. CDR3 length: 12 residues. In DNA form, the CDR3 reads TGCAGCGTTGATACCGGGAACACTGAAGCTTTCTTT. This codes for CSVDTGNTEAFF.

The rearrangement joins TRBV5-1 to TRBJ2-7; 13 nucleotides align to TRBD2. The CDR3 loop spans 16 amino acids. From germline, CDR1 is SGHRS and CDR2 YFSETQ. With 1 base clipped from V and 1 base from J, the junction kept 2 bases outside the gene matches. The CDR3 is CASSLWTSGRSYEQYF. In DNA form, the CDR3 reads TGCGCCAGCAGCTTGTGGACTAGCGGGAGATCCTACGAGCAGTACTTC.

This sequence joins TRBV11-2 and TRBJ2-5, with a weak D call TRBD1 (5 bases). The V end was cut by 3 bases, the J end by 2 bases, with 13 bases between. This CDR3 is built from 15 residues. Germline V lookup: CDR1 SGHAT, CDR2 FQNNGV. This CDR3 reads CASSFPMTEQETQYF. CDR3 in DNA: TGTGCCAGCAGCTTTCCAATGACAGAACAAGAGACCCAGTACTTC.

This clone was counted between two and nine times. The genes are TRBV27 and TRBJ1-1, with no clear D. The CDR3 consists of 13 residues. Germline lookup yields CDR1 MNHEY and CDR2 SMNVEV (reference sequence). V gave up 1 base and J gave up 4 bases, with 7 bases separating them. CDR3 DNA sequence: TGTGCCAGCAGTTTATTGTTGGGCACTGAAGCTTTCTTT. Protein sequence: CASSLLLGTEAFF.

This clone was seen a single time. The V gene is TRBV7-9, the J gene TRBJ2-1; D not resolved. Trimming removed 7 bases from V and 3 bases from J, with 4 bases in between. The CDR3 is 11 residues long. Germline V CDR1 and CDR2: SEHNR, FQNEAQ (reference sequence). The CDR3 region is CASNDYNEQFF. CDR3 nucleotides: TGTGCCAGCAACGACTACAATGAGCAGTTCTTC.

This clone was seen a single time. The chain links TRBV6-1 to TRBJ2-7; D remains unclear. CDR3 length equals 15 residues. CDR1 and CDR2 from the germline V gene are MNHNS and SASEGT. The V gene lost 2 bases and the J gene lost 0 bases, with 11 bases spanning the gap. The CDR3 DNA reads as TGTGCCAGCAGTGAATTCGGGCCCAGCTCCTACGAGCAGTACTTC. Protein sequence: CASSEFGPSSYEQYF.

J is TRBJ1-4 and V is TRBV2; weak D call: TRBD1 (5 bases). V was cut by 7 bases and J by 8 bases, with 17 bases left in between. This CDR3 contains 14 residues. Germline CDR1 SNHLY, CDR2 FYNNEI. This chain's CDR3 is CASKLPQGREKLFF. DNA for the CDR3: TGTGCCAGCAAGTTGCCGCAGGGTCGCGAAAAACTGTTTTTT.

In its sample, this clone was seen once. The J gene is TRBJ2-7, the V gene TRBV5-1, with 9 bases fitting TRBD2. There are 15 residues in the CDR3. Trimming at V came to 4 bases and at J to 5 bases, leaving 10 bases not matched to a gene. From germline, CDR1 is SGHRS and CDR2 YFSETQ. DNA for the CDR3: TGCGCCAGCAGCGACCCCGGGGCTAGCGGGAACGAGCAGTACTTC. This translates into CASSDPGASGNEQYF.

A note on this clone: Other DNA sequences in this specimen translate into the identical CDR3. The chain is built from TRBV6-6 and TRBJ2-7; D tentatively reads TRBD1 or TRBD2 (5 bases each). V lost 2 bases to trimming and J lost 1 base, with 6 bases between them. Germline CDR1 reads MNHNY; CDR2 reads SVGAGI (reference sequence). The CDR3 contains 13 residues. CDR3: CASSYGGSYEQYF. DNA for the CDR3: TGTGCCAGCAGTTACGGGGGTTCCTACGAGCAGTACTTC.

The CDR3: CASRRGTEAFF. The CDR3 region has the DNA TGCGCCAGCCGGCGGGGAACTGAAGCTTTCTTT. This rearrangement joins TRBV5-1 to TRBJ1-1; D not resolved. V lost 7 bases to trimming and J lost 5 bases, with 9 bases between them. Looked up from germline, CDR1 is SGHRS and CDR2 is YFSETQ. The CDR3 has 11 amino acids. The variable domain in full, with the rest retrieved from reference TRBV5-1 and TRBJ1-1, is KAGVTQTPRYLIKTRGQQVTLSCSPISGHRSVSWYQQTPGQGLQFLFEYFSETQRNKGNFPGRFSGRQFSNSRSEMNVSTLELGDSALYLCASRRGTEAFFGQGTRLTVV.

V and J are TRBV7-9 and TRBJ1-2; 7 bases are a match to TRBD1. After removal of 0 bases from V and 8 bases from J, the junction contained 18 bases not matched to a gene. From germline, CDR1 is SEHNR and CDR2 FQNEAQ (reference sequence). The CDR3 is 18 amino acids. As DNA, the CDR3 is TGTGCCAGCAGCTTAGCCGGTGACAGGGCCGCATCGGTTTTAGGCTACACCTTC. Protein sequence: CASSLAGDRAASVLGYTF. The full variable domain, in which reference TRBV7-9 and TRBJ1-2 provide the parts outside the CDR3, is DTGVSQNPRHKITKRGQNVTFRCDPISEHNRLYWYRQTLGQGPEFLTYFQNEAQLEKSRLLSDRFSAERPKGSFSTLEIQRTEQGDSAMYLCASSLAGDRAASVLGYTFGSGTRLTVV.

V is TRBV28 and J is TRBJ1-3; unclear D gene. Trimming took off 3 bases at V and 0 bases at J, with 6 bases between the two ends. The length of the CDR3 is 14 residues. Germline V CDR1 and CDR2: MDHEN, SYDVKM. The CDR3 sequence: CASSLESSGNTIYF. In DNA form, the CDR3 reads TGTGCCAGCAGTTTGGAGAGCTCTGGAAACACCATATATTTT.

The genes are TRBV6-5 and TRBJ2-7; 11 bases line up with TRBD1. Trimming at V came to 1 base and at J to 4 bases, leaving 6 bases not matched to a gene. The CDR3 runs 16 residues. CDR1 is MNHEY and CDR2 is SVGAGI in the germline V gene. CDR3 loop: CASSYFGQGAIYEQYF. The DNA of the CDR3 is TGTGCCAGCAGTTACTTTGGACAGGGGGCTATTTACGAGCAGTACTTC.

The V gene is TRBV6-5, the J gene TRBJ1-2, with D perhaps TRBD1 (5 bases). Germline V lookup: CDR1 MNHEY, CDR2 SVGAGI. Trimming removed 5 bases at V and 6 bases at J, with 16 bases between. This CDR3 spans 14 amino acids. CDR3 sequence: CASSPSGTADGYTF. In nucleotides, the CDR3 is TGTGCCAGCAGTCCGAGCGGGACGGCGGATGGCTACACCTTC.

CDR3 DNA: TGTGCCAGCAGCTTATGGCAGGGGACCTTAAGTCAGAACACCGGGGAGCTGTTTTTT. It is translated as CASSLWQGTLSQNTGELFF. J is TRBJ2-2 and V is TRBV11-2, with D tentatively TRBD1 (6 bases). Germline CDR1 SGHAT, CDR2 FQNNGV. CDR3 length: 19 amino acids. The V end was cut by 2 bases, the J end by 1 base, with 20 bases between.

CDR3 sequence reads: CASSPGSVREKLFF. The CDR3 nucleotides read TGTGCCAGCAGCCCTGGCTCGGTTCGGGAAAAACTGTTTTTT. The chain employs TRBV5-6 and TRBJ1-4; D remains ambiguous. This CDR3 has 14 amino acids. Trimming left V 4 bases short and J 8 bases short, with 15 bases between. CDR1 and CDR2 from the germline V gene are SGHDT and YYEEEE.

V and J are TRBV10-3 and TRBJ1-5; D not certain. CDR3 size: 14 residues. Trimming took 2 bases from V and 4 from J, leaving 9 bases between them. CDR1 ENHRY and CDR2 SYGVKD come from the germline V gene. CDR3 nucleotides: TGTGCCATCAGTGAGGAAGGAGGGAATCAGCCCCAGCATTTT. Translation: CAISEEGGNQPQHF.

V gene TRBV6-1 combines with J gene TRBJ1-4; unclear D gene. With 4 bases removed from V and 5 bases from J, the gap between germline ends came to 11 bases. Germline V CDR1 and CDR2: MNHNS, SASEGT. The CDR3 has 14 amino acids. Here the CDR3 reads CASSAFLSNEKLFF. In nucleotides, the CDR3 is TGTGCCAGCAGTGCGTTCCTCAGCAATGAAAAACTGTTTTTT.